This TCR beta chain originates from a study of cytomegalovirus exposure and HLA in healthy donors. Study in general: The Caucasian-associated ancestry cluster held around four fifths of over 350 genotyped donors.

PCR involved 60 Vbeta and 13 Jbeta primers. Sequencing was performed with immunoSEQ multiplex PCR; in TCRdb, only in-frame clones are kept and a portion is missing. The sample carries over 200,000 clones, about 70% recorded once. The CDR3 has 15 amino acids. Germline V gene sequence: CDR1 LGHNT, CDR2 FRNRAP. The ends lost 6 bases at V and 2 bases at J; junction bases unmatched: 5. J is TRBJ1-4 and V is TRBV12-5; 8 bases map to TRBD1. Sample: PBMCs. This sequence was found in a young woman in good health and CMV-seronegative. The CDR3 is CASGQRQGTNEKLFF. CDR3 in DNA: TGTGCTAGTGGCCAAAGACAGGGGACTAATGAAAAACTGTTTTTT.